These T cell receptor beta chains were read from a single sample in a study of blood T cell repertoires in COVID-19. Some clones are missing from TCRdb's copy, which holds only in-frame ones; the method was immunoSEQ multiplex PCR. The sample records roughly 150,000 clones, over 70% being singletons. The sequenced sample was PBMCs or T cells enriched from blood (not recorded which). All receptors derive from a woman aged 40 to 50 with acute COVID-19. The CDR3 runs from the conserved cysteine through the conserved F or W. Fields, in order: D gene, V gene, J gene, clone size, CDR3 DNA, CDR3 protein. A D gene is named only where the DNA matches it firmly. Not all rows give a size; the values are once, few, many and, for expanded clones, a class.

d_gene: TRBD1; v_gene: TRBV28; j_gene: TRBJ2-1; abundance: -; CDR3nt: TGTGCCAGCAGAGAGCCGGGACAGAATCCTGGGGATGAGCAGTTCTTC; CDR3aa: CASREPGQNPGDEQFF
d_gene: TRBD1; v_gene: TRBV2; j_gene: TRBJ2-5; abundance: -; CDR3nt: TGTGCCAGCAGGGACACCCCGGGACAGGTCCAAGAGACCCAGTACTTC; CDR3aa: CASRDTPGQVQETQYF
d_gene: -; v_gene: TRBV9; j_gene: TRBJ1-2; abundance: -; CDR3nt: TGTGCCAGCAGCTTCCAATCGGGCTATGGCTACACCTTC; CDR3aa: CASSFQSGYGYTF
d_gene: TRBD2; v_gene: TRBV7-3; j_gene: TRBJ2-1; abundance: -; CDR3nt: TGTGCCAGCAGCCCTGGGGGGGGGTGGTACAATGAGCAGTTCTTC; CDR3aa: CASSPGGGWYNEQFF
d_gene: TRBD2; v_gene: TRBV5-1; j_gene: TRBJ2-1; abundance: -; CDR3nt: TGCGCCAGCAGCCCGGGAGGGCCGATAATACGGAGCTCCTACAATGAGCAGTTCTTC; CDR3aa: CASSPGGPIIRSSYNEQFF
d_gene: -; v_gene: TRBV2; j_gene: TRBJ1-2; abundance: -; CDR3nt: TGTGCCAGCACGCCCGGCAGGGGCTTTTATGGCTACACCTTC; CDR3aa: CASTPGRGFYGYTF
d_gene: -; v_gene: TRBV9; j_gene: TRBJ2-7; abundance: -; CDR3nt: TGTGCCAGCAGCGTAGAGACAGGTGGAACCTACGAGCAGTACTTC; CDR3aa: CASSVETGGTYEQYF
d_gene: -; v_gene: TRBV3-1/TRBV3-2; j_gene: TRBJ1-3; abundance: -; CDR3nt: TGTGCCAGCAGCCAATTCACAGGGTCGGGAAACACCATATATTTT; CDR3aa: CASSQFTGSGNTIYF
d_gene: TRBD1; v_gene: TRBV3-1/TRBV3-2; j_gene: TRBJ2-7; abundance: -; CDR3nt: TGTGCCAGCAGCCAGGCACAGGGGGGAAGCGAGCAGTACTTC; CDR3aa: CASSQAQGGSEQYF
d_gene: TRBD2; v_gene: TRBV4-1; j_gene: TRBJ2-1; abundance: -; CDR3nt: TGCGCCAGCAGCCAAGTCCTAGCGGGAAACAATGAGCAGTTCTTC; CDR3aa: CASSQVLAGNNEQFF
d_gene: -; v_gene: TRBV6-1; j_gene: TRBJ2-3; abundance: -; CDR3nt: TGTGCCAGCAGTGAAGATCCTAGTGCAGATACGCAGTATTTT; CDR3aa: CASSEDPSADTQYF
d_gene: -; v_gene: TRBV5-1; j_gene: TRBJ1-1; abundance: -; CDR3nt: TGCGCCAGCAGCTTGTGGGGGCGCGATCAAGCTTTCTTT; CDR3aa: CASSLWGRDQAFF
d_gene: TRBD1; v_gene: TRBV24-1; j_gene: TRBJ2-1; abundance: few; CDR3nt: TGTGCCACCAGTGACAACACAGGGACAGGGAACAATGAGCAGTTCTTC; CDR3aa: CATSDNTGTGNNEQFF
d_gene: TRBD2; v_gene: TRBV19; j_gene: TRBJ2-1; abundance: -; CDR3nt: TGTGCCAGTAGTATATCCCAATCCGGAGGTGGCGGGAGGTCCTACAATGAGCAGTTCTTC; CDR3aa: CASSISQSGGGGRSYNEQFF
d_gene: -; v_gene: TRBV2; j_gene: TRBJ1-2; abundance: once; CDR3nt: TGTGCCAGCAGCCGTGAGGGGGGGGCGGACTATGGCTACACCTTC; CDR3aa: CASSREGGADYGYTF
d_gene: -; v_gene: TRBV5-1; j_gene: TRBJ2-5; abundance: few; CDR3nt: TGCGCCAGTAAACGGCGGGTGGGAGAGACCCAGTACTTC; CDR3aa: CASKRRVGETQYF
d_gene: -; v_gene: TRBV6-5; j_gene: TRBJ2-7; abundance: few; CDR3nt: TGTGCCAGCATAGAAAGGAAGCGGAGTTACGAGCAGTACTTC; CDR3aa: CASIERKRSYEQYF
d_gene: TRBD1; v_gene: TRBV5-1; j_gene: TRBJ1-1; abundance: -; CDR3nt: TGCGCCAGCAGCTTCACCGGGACAGGGAACACTGAAGCTTTCTTT; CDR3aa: CASSFTGTGNTEAFF
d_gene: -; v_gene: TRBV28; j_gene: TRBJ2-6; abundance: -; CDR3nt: TGTGCCAGCAGGCGTCTGGCGGGTCCTAGGGCCAACGTCCTGACTTTC; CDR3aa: CASRRLAGPRANVLTF
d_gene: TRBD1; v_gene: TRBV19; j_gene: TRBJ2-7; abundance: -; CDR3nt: TGTGCCAGTAGTAGGAGACAGGGGGCTTACGAGCAGTACTTC; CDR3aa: CASSRRQGAYEQYF
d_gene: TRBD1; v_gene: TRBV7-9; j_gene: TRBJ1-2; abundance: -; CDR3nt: TGTGCCAGCAGCCCAGGCCGGGACAGGGGCGGGCGAGGCTACACCTTC; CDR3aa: CASSPGRDRGGRGYTF
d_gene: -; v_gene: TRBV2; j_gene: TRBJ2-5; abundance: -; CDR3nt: TGTGCCAGCAGTGACGGCGGAAACCAAGAGACCCAGTACTTC; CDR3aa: CASSDGGNQETQYF
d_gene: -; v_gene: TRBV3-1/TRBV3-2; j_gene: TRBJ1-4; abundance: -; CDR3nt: TGTGCCAGCAGCCACAGAACCGCTAATGAAAAACTGTTTTTT; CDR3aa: CASSHRTANEKLFF
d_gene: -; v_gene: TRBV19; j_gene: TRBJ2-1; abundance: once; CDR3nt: TGTGCCAGTAAGACTAGCTCCTACAATGAGCAGTTCTTC; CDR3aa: CASKTSSYNEQFF
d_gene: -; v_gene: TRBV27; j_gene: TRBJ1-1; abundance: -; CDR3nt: TGTGCCAGCAGTTTGCTAGTCAACACTGAAGCTTTCTTT; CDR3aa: CASSLLVNTEAFF
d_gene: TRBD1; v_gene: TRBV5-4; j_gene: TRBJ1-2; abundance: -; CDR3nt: TGTGCCAGCAGCGTGACAGGGTCGGCTCAGGGCTACACCTTC; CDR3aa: CASSVTGSAQGYTF
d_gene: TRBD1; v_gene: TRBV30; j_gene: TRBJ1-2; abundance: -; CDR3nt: TGTGCCTGGAATTACCGGACAGGGAGGACCTATGGCTACACCTTC; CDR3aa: CAWNYRTGRTYGYTF
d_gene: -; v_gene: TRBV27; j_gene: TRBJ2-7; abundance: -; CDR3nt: TGTGCCAGCAGAACGGTGAGCTCCTACGAGCAGTACTTC; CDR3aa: CASRTVSSYEQYF
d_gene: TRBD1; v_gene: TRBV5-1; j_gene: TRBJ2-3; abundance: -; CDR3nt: TGCGCCAGCAGCTTATGGCGCCGGGACAGGGGCATCGCAGATACGCAGTATTTT; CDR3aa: CASSLWRRDRGIADTQYF
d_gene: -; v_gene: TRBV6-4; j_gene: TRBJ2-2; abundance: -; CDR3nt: TGTGCCAGCAGTGCGGACTCAGGGGCCGGGGAGCTGTTTTTT; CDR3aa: CASSADSGAGELFF
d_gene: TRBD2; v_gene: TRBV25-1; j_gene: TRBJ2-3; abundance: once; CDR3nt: TGTGCCAGCAGTGACTTGAGCGGGAGGGCCGATACGCAGTATTTT; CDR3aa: CASSDLSGRADTQYF
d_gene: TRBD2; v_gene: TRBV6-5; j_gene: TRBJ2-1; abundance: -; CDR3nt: TGTGCCAGCAGTTACTTTAGCGGGACCGCCTACAATGAGCAGTTCTTC; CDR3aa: CASSYFSGTAYNEQFF
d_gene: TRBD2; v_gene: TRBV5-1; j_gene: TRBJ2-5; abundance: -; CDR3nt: TGCGCCAGCACCCTCGGGGGGACCGAAGAGACCCAGTACTTC; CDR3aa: CASTLGGTEETQYF
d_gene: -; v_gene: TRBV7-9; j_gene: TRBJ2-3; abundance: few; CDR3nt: TGTGCCAGCAGCTTTACTAGAGTTGGGGGCACAGATACGCAGTATTTT; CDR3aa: CASSFTRVGGTDTQYF
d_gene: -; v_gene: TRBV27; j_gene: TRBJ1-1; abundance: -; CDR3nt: TGTGCCAGCAGTTTAACTAGGAGAAGCCCTGAAGCTTTCTTT; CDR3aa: CASSLTRRSPEAFF
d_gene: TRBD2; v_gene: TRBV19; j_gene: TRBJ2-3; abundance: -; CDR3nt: TGTGCCAGTAGTCTTACTACTAGCGGGAGGGTGGATACGCAGTATTTT; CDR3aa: CASSLTTSGRVDTQYF
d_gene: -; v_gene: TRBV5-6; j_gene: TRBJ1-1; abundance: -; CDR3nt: TGTGCCAGCAGCTTGGGACTCTGGAAAGCTTTCTTT; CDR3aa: CASSLGLWKAFF
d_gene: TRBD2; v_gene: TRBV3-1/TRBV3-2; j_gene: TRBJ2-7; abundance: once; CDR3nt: TGTGCCAGCAGCCAAGGACTAGCGGGAGGGCCATACGAGCAGTACTTC; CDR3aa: CASSQGLAGGPYEQYF
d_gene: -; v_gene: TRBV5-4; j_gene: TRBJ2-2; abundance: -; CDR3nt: TGTGCCAGCAGCTCGCAGGGGGGGAACACCGGGGAGCTGTTTTTT; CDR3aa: CASSSQGGNTGELFF
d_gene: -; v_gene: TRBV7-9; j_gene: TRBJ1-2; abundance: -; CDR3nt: TGTGCCAGCAGCTTTCGGGAGCACTATGGCTACACCTTC; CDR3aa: CASSFREHYGYTF
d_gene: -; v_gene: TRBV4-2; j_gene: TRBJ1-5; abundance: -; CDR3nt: TGTGCCAGCAGCCAAGACAGGGAATTAGTTGGAGATCAGCCCCAGCATTTT; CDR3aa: CASSQDRELVGDQPQHF
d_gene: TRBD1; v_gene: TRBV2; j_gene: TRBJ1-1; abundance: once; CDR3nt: TGTGCCAGCAGTGGGGCAGGGGGAGCGAACACTGAAGCTTTCTTT; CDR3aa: CASSGAGGANTEAFF
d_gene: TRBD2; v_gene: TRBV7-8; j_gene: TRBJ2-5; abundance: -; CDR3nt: TGTGCCAGCAGCTTAGCTAGCGGGGGCCAGACCCAGTACTTC; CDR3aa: CASSLASGGQTQYF
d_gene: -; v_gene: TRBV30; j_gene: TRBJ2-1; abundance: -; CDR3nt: TGTGCCTGGAGTGTACGAGGATACGCCAATTACAATGAGCAGTTCTTC; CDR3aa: CAWSVRGYANYNEQFF
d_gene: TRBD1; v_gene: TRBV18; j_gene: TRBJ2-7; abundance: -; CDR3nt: TGTGCCAGTGCAACCGGGACAGTTTTCTACGAGCAGTACTTC; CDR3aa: CASATGTVFYEQYF
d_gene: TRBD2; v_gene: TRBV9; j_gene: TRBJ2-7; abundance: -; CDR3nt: TGTGCCAGCAGCGCCGGTAACGGGAGGGCCTCGGAACAGTACTTC; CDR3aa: CASSAGNGRASEQYF
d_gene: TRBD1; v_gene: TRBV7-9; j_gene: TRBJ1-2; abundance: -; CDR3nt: TGTGCCAGCAGCTGGGGACAGGGGGCTGATGGCTACACCTTC; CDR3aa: CASSWGQGADGYTF
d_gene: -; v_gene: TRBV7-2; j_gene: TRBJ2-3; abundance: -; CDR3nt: TGTGCCAGCAGCTTAAGGAGAACTTGGACAGATACGCAGTATTTT; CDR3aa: CASSLRRTWTDTQYF
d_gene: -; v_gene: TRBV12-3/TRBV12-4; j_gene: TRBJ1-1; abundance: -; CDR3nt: TGTGCCAGCAGTTCCCTTTCCGACACTGAAGCTTTCTTT; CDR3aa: CASSSLSDTEAFF
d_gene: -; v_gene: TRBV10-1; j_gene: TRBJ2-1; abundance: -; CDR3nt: TGCGCCAGCAGCTGGACTGACGGAAACAATGAGCAGTTCTTC; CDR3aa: CASSWTDGNNEQFF
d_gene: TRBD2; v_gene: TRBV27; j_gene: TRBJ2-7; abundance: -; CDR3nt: TGTGCCAGCAGTCACGCCAGCGGGAGGACTCCCTACGAGCAGTACTTC; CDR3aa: CASSHASGRTPYEQYF
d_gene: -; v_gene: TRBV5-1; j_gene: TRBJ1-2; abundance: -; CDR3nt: TGCGCCAGCTCCGGGGATTTGGGCGGCTACACCTTC; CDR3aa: CASSGDLGGYTF
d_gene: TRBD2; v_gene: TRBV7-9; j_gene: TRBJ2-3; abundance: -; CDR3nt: TGTGCCAGCAGCTTAATAAGCGGGAGCAGCACAGATACGCAGTATTTT; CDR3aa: CASSLISGSSTDTQYF
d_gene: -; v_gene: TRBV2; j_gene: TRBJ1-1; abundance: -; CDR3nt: TGTGCCAGCAGTGAAGCGCACAGGGCGGTAGCTTTCTTT; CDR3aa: CASSEAHRAVAFF
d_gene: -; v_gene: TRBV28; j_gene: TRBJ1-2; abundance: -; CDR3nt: TGTGCCAGCAGCCGCAACACAGGGTCCTATGGCTACACCTTC; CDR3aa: CASSRNTGSYGYTF
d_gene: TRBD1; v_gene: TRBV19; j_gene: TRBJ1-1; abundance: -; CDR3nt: TGTGCCAGTAGTACCGGGACAGCGAACACTGAAGCTTTCTTT; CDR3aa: CASSTGTANTEAFF
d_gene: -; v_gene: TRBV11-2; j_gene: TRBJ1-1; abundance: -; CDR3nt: TGTGCCAGCAGCTTACGGTCAGGGCTGGAAGCTTTCTTT; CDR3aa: CASSLRSGLEAFF